Listed below are T cell receptor beta chains from one sample, sequenced in a study of T and B cells in COVID-19 patients. One entry per CDR3 protein, called by TCRdb with MiXCR from the multiplex PCR reads. The sample shows some 13,000 distinct CDR3 sequences, about 25% of them seen only once. The sample taken for sequencing was blood. The receptors come from a human donor who had recovered from COVID-19. CDR3s include the opening cysteine and the closing phenylalanine or tryptophan. The D gene is left open where the match is weak. A row's size may be missing; if present it is once, few, many or a size class.

V: TRBV12-3/TRBV12-4; D: TRBD2; size: medium-sized; J: TRBJ2-1; CDR3: CASSLGTSGYNEQFF; DNA: TGTGCCAGCAGTTTAGGTACTAGCGGCTACAATGAGCAGTTCTTC
V: TRBV20-1; D: TRBD2; size: NA; J: TRBJ2-3; CDR3: CSATAVAGGPTDTQYF; DNA: TGCAGTGCTACCGCCGTAGCGGGGGGACCCACAGATACGCAGTATTTT
V: TRBV6-6; D: NA; size: NA; J: TRBJ1-1; CDR3: CASSIYSFYTEAFF; DNA: TGTGCCAGCAGTATCTATTCTTTTTACACTGAAGCTTTCTTT
V: TRBV6-2/TRBV6-3; D: NA; size: many; J: TRBJ2-1; CDR3: CASRDSSYNEQFF; DNA: TGTGCCAGCAGAGACAGCTCCTACAATGAGCAGTTCTTC
V: TRBV27; D: NA; size: many; J: TRBJ1-4; CDR3: CASSWQPPSTNEKLFF; DNA: TGTGCCAGCAGTTGGCAGCCTCCTTCAACTAATGAAAAACTGTTTTTT
V: TRBV19; D: TRBD1; size: NA; J: TRBJ2-7; CDR3: CASTPGTGNYEQYF; DNA: TGTGCCAGTACCCCCGGGACAGGGAACTACGAGCAGTACTTC
V: TRBV6-5; D: NA; size: many; J: TRBJ2-7; CDR3: CASSYSGQGNEQYF; DNA: TGTGCCAGCAGTTACTCAGGGCAGGGCAACGAGCAGTACTTC
V: TRBV5-1; D: TRBD2; size: NA; J: TRBJ2-2; CDR3: CASRSGSGGELFF; DNA: TGCGCCAGCAGAAGCGGGAGCGGCGGGGAGCTGTTTTTT
V: TRBV5-4; D: NA; size: NA; J: TRBJ1-2; CDR3: CASSPAIGPGDYNRDGYTF; DNA: TGTGCCAGCAGCCCGGCCATCGGCCCAGGGGACTATAATCGGGATGGCTACACCTTC
V: TRBV11-2; D: NA; size: few; J: TRBJ2-5; CDR3: CASSLVRAEETQYF; DNA: TGTGCCAGCAGCTTAGTGAGGGCCGAAGAGACCCAGTACTTC
V: TRBV19; D: NA; size: medium-sized; J: TRBJ2-7; CDR3: CASSKGQGPYEQYF; DNA: TGTGCCAGTAGTAAGGGCCAGGGCCCCTACGAGCAGTACTTC
V: TRBV6-1; D: TRBD1; size: many; J: TRBJ2-1; CDR3: CASSALQGAYNEQFF; DNA: TGTGCCAGCAGTGCCCTACAGGGGGCTTATAATGAGCAGTTCTTC
V: TRBV11-2; D: TRBD2; size: NA; J: TRBJ2-5; CDR3: CASRFRAGDQETQYF; DNA: TGTGCCAGCAGGTTTAGGGCGGGGGACCAAGAGACCCAGTACTTC
V: TRBV5-4; D: NA; size: NA; J: TRBJ1-2; CDR3: CASSLPDRLYGYTF; DNA: TGTGCCAGCAGCCTACCAGACCGCCTCTATGGCTACACCTTC